Each of the 14 T cell receptor beta chains below was sequenced from the same sample in a study of regulatory T cells in long-lasting Graves disease. Investigators prepared the TCR beta libraries by applying iRepertoire HTBI primers and Arm-PCR of CDR3 regions. TCRdb analysed the multiplex PCR reads with MiXCR anew, one entry per CDR3 protein. The repertoire has some 440,000 distinct CDR3 sequences, around 20% of them found once; the top ten carry 7% to 9.5%. Sample time point: persistent/refractory GD, antithyroid drugs over 5 years with positive TRAb. From PBMCs, RNA was extracted and then used to make the TCR library. This specimen consisted of peripheral blood mononuclear cells (PBMCs), obtained when the disease was refractory, from a patient treated with antithyroid drugs. All receptors derive from a female donor with Graves disease.

This clonotype was detected ten times or more. The rearrangement joins TRBV28 to TRBJ2-2; 9 bases fit TRBD1. Germline lookup yields CDR1 MDHEN and CDR2 SYDVKM. V lost 3 bases to trimming and J lost 7 bases; unmatched junction nucleotides: 6. This CDR3 contains 15 residues. CDR3 nucleotide sequence: TGTGCCAGCAGTTTTCACAGGGGGCTAAACGGGGAGCTGTTTTTT. It specifies CASSFHRGLNGELFF.

The gene calls are TRBV24-1 and TRBJ2-1; D remains ambiguous. The CDR3 loop spans 13 amino acids. V was shortened by 4 bases and J by 10 bases, with 13 bases between the two germline ends. Looked up from germline, CDR1 is KGHDR and CDR2 is SFDVKD. The CDR3 sequence is CATSDLGGVEQFF. The CDR3, as DNA: TGTGCCACCAGTGACCTTGGTGGTGTAGAGCAGTTCTTC.

The chain couples TRBV19 to TRBJ2-7, with 9 bases aligning to TRBD1. The CDR3 sequence is 15 residues long. V shed 5 bases and J 5 bases; nucleotides not matched to a gene: 10. Germline values: CDR1 LNHDA, CDR2 SQIVND (reference sequence). CDR3 nucleotide sequence: TGTGCCAGTAGTGACGACAGGGGGTTATCTGACGAGCAGTACTTC. As protein: CASSDDRGLSDEQYF.

This clonotype was observed a handful of times. The V and J genes are TRBV12-3 or TRBV12-4 and TRBJ1-5; the match to TRBD1 covers 7 bases. This CDR3 is built from 15 residues. Trimming removed 9 bases from V and 10 bases from J; junction bases left unmatched: 18. The CDR3 nucleotides read TGTGCCAGTAGCCGAATCACAGGGGAGGGGGGACCCCAGCATTTT. Translated: CASSRITGEGGPQHF.

The gene calls are TRBV13 and TRBJ2-4; 8 nucleotides match TRBD1. CDR3 size: 15 residues. Germline loops: CDR1 PRHDT, CDR2 FYEKMQ (reference sequence). The junction had 4 bases not matched to a gene; V was cut back by 3 bases and J by 3 bases. The CDR3 here is CASSFSGTGKNIQYF. Written as DNA, the CDR3 is TGTGCCAGCAGCTTCTCCGGGACAGGCAAAAACATTCAGTACTTC.

There are many counts of this clonotype. This chain joins TRBV7-6 and TRBJ2-7; 8 bases match TRBD2. V dropped 1 base and J dropped 3; count of bases not matched to a gene: 5. CDR1 and CDR2 (germline): SGHVS, FNYEAQ. This CDR3 spans 15 amino acids. DNA for the CDR3: TGTGCCAGCAGCTTAGGGCCTAGCGGGTTCTACGAGCAGTACTTC. Protein product: CASSLGPSGFYEQYF.

Comment on this clonotype: One end of the junction is discordant with germline, which a read error may explain. This sequence joins TRBV29-1 and TRBJ2-7; weak D call: TRBD1 (5 bases). There are 15 residues in the CDR3. Germline CDR1 reads SQVTM; CDR2 reads ANQGSEA. CDR3 sequence (DNA): TGCAGCGTTATCCTTTCGACAGCAAGAACCTACGAGCAGTGCTTC. The encoded protein is CSVILSTARTYEQCF.

This clonotype has at least ten counts. The chain couples TRBV2 to TRBJ1-1, with a possible D match to TRBD1 (5 bases). V lost 0 bases and J 1 base, leaving 21 bases between the germline ends. CDR3 length: 19 residues. From germline, CDR1 is SNHLY and CDR2 FYNNEI. The CDR3 spells CASSEAFPTRGVRNTEAFF. The DNA for the CDR3 is TGTGCCAGCAGTGAAGCTTTCCCAACTCGGGGGGTCCGGAACACTGAAGCTTTCTTT.

This clonotype appeared many times. This chain links TRBV27 with TRBJ1-5, with TRBD1 matching 9 bases. Germline lookup yields CDR1 MNHEY and CDR2 SMNVEV (reference sequence). V was pared by 9 bases and J by 4 bases, with 16 bases of the junction left unmatched. This CDR3 is 17 amino acids long. The chain's CDR3 is CARRQGELSRENQPQHF. As DNA, the CDR3 is TGTGCCAGAAGACAGGGGGAGTTATCCCGGGAAAATCAGCCCCAGCATTTT.

On this clonotype itself: A single base separates this from a much larger clone, so it may be a read error. The chain uses TRBV11-2 and TRBJ2-1, with D unresolved. Trimming took 4 bases from V and 7 from J, leaving 17 bases between them. The CDR3 extends over 15 amino acids. Germline CDR1 and CDR2: SGHAT and FQNNGV. Here the CDR3 DNA reads TGTGCCAGCAGCTCCCGGCCGGGTGTTTGGAATGAGCAGTTCTTC. The encoded protein is CASSSRPGVWNEQFF.

This clonotype was seen only a few times. This chain links TRBV4-2 with TRBJ2-5, with 9 bases that match TRBD2. The CDR3 has 15 amino acids. CDR1 LGHNA and CDR2 YNFKEQ come from the germline V gene. V lost 4 bases, J lost 2 bases, and 5 bases stayed unmatched. The CDR3 bases are TGTGCCAGCAGCCCGCGGGGGGGGGCACAAGAGACCCAGTACTTC. Its protein is CASSPRGGAQETQYF.

This clonotype was counted between two and nine times. This chain links TRBV29-1 with TRBJ2-7, with no clear D. V was cut by 4 bases and J by 2 bases, with 12 bases left in between. The V gene's germline CDR1 is SQVTM and CDR2 ANQGSEA. The CDR3 length is 13 residues. CDR3 DNA: TGCAGCGTTGTCTCAGGCGCAGCCTACGAGCAGTACTTC. Residues: CSVVSGAAYEQYF.

This clonotype was picked up many times. V gene TRBV12-3 or TRBV12-4 combines with J gene TRBJ1-5; D is uncertain. Trimming cost V 3 bases and J 1 base, with 4 bases left between them. This CDR3 has 13 residues. DNA of the CDR3: TGTGCCAGCAGTTTTCAGAGCAATCAGCCCCAGCATTTT. Translating gives CASSFQSNQPQHF.

This clonotype was observed a few times. The V and J genes are TRBV7-3 and TRBJ2-3; possibly TRBD2 for D (6 bases). The CDR3 is 14 residues long. V shed 4 bases and J shed 2 bases, with 10 bases lying between them. Germline assignment: CDR1 SGHTA and CDR2 FQGTGA. Here the CDR3 DNA reads TGTGCCAGCAGCTCGGGACTCTACACAGATACGCAGTATTTT. Protein product: CASSSGLYTDTQYF.